Presented here are 27 T cell receptor beta chains from one specimen sequenced in a study of shared clonotypes between healthy human individuals. Libraries were prepared by immunoSEQ multiplex PCR; TCRdb keeps only in-frame clonotypes and omits some of them. The sample lists 2 million to 3 million clones, roughly 93% occurring once. The specimen was naive CD4+ T cells from PBMCs. Subset denoted: CD45RA+ positively selected. The receptors stem from a man younger than 30 in good health. Some clones in this sample may be carry-over from other donors' samples.

J is TRBJ2-3 and V is TRBV4-2; D might be TRBD2 (6 bases). The CDR3 is 14 amino acids. Between the trimmed V and J ends, which lost 4 bases and 2 bases, there was a span of 10 bases. Germline V gene lookup returns CDR1 LGHNA and CDR2 YNFKEQ. This CDR3 reads CASSRVAVTDTQYF. The CDR3 nucleotides are TGTGCCAGCAGCCGGGTAGCGGTCACAGATACGCAGTATTTT.

A remark on this clone: Within the sample, other DNA sequences also encode this same CDR3. The V and J genes are TRBV30 and TRBJ1-5, with 10 bases aligning to TRBD1. The CDR3 has 13 amino acids. Germline loops: CDR1 GTSNPN, CDR2 SVGIG (reference sequence). With 1 base clipped from V and 6 bases from J, the junction kept 0 bases outside the gene matches. CDR3 nucleotides: TGTGCCTGGAGTGGACAGGGGGCTCAGCCCCAGCATTTT. Its protein product is CAWSGQGAQPQHF.

This clone came up once. The V and J genes are TRBV19 and TRBJ1-2; D gene unclear. CDR3 length equals 14 residues. V was clipped by 10 bases and J by 4 bases, with 19 bases between them. Germline lookup yields CDR1 LNHDA and CDR2 SQIVND (reference sequence). CDR3 coding DNA: TGTGCCACCTTCCCAGGAGGGAAAAGCTATGGCTACACCTTC. Protein product: CATFPGGKSYGYTF.

Only one count was recorded for this clone. The V and J genes are TRBV18 and TRBJ2-5, with D unresolved. CDR3 size: 15 residues. CDR1 and CDR2 (germline): KGHSH, LQKENI. V was trimmed by 4 bases and J by 0 bases, leaving 12 bases between them. CDR3 in amino acids: CASSLTASYQETQYF. In nucleotides, the CDR3 is TGTGCCAGCTCACTTACAGCGTCTTACCAAGAGACCCAGTACTTC.

V usage is TRBV14 and J usage is TRBJ2-3; tentative D call: TRBD2 (6 bases). The germline V and J ends were trimmed by 4 bases and 0 bases, with 14 bases remaining between them. Germline V gene sequence: CDR1 SGHDN, CDR2 FVKESK. The CDR3 totals 16 residues. The CDR3 coding sequence is TGTGCCAGCAGCCGACAAACCGGGACTAGCACAGATACGCAGTATTTT. Translated: CASSRQTGTSTDTQYF.

The J gene is TRBJ1-4, the V gene TRBV2; D not resolved. Germline V gene data show CDR1 as SNHLY and CDR2 as FYNNEI. The CDR3 is 12 residues long. The V and J ends lost 4 bases and 13 bases respectively, with 13 bases between them. CDR3 sequence reads: CASSVESPILFF. In DNA, the CDR3 is TGTGCCAGCAGTGTGGAGTCCCCTATACTGTTTTTT.

The chain recombines TRBV28 with TRBJ2-7; D gene unclear. CDR3 length: 14 residues. Trimming took off 6 bases at V and 2 bases at J, with 14 bases between the two ends. Per the germline V gene, CDR1 is MDHEN and CDR2 is SYDVKM. This CDR3 is CASSPGRLTYEQYF. The CDR3 coding sequence is TGTGCCAGCAGCCCCGGACGGCTGACCTACGAGCAGTACTTC.

The rearrangement links TRBV7-9 to TRBJ2-2; the D is unclear. Trimming cost V 3 bases and J 1 base, with 6 bases left between them. This CDR3 contains 14 residues. Germline V lookup: CDR1 SEHNR, CDR2 FQNEAQ (reference sequence). The CDR3, as DNA: TGTGCCAGCAGCTTCGCTGGGAACACCGGGGAGCTGTTTTTT. Encoded protein: CASSFAGNTGELFF. Drawing the rest from reference TRBV7-9 and TRBJ2-2, the complete variable domain is DTGVSQNPRHKITKRGQNVTFRCDPISEHNRLYWYRQTLGQGPEFLTYFQNEAQLEKSRLLSDRFSAERPKGSFSTLEIQRTEQGDSAMYLCASSFAGNTGELFFGEGSRLTVL.

The rearrangement joins TRBV10-3 to TRBJ2-1, with 10 nucleotides matching TRBD2. CDR1 and CDR2 (germline): ENHRY, SYGVKD. The V gene end was trimmed by 2 bases and the J gene end by 6 bases; junction bases not matched to a gene: 4. The CDR3 is 15 amino acids. The CDR3 sequence: CAISEVASGSNEQFF. CDR3 bases: TGTGCCATCAGTGAGGTGGCTAGCGGGAGCAATGAGCAGTTCTTC.

This clone was detected only once. The chain uses TRBV5-4 and TRBJ2-3; D possibly corresponds to TRBD2 (6 bases). The CDR3 consists of 16 residues. The ends were cut back, 4 bases at V and 2 bases at J, with 17 bases in the middle. Germline CDR1 reads SGHNT; CDR2 reads YYREEE (reference sequence). The CDR3 bases are TGTGCCAGCAGCCCAGGTCGGGAGAACCCCACAGATACGCAGTATTTT. This codes for CASSPGRENPTDTQYF. The entire variable domain, with the rest obtained from reference TRBV5-4 and TRBJ2-3, is as follows: ETGVTQSPTHLIKTRGQQVTLRCSSQSGHNTVSWYQQALGQGPQFIFQYYREEENGRGNFPPRFSGLQFPNYSSELNVNALELDDSALYLCASSPGRENPTDTQYFGPGTRLTVL.

The V gene is TRBV14, the J gene TRBJ2-2; D call uncertain. Germline-derived CDR1 and CDR2 are SGHDN and FVKESK. Trimming took off 4 bases at V and 2 bases at J, with 17 bases between the two ends. This CDR3 spans 17 amino acids. CDR3 sequence (DNA): TGTGCCAGCAGCCGACATTATGGGCCCGACAACACCGGGGAGCTGTTTTTT. Its protein is CASSRHYGPDNTGELFF.

This chain uses TRBV19 with TRBJ2-7; 7 nucleotides match TRBD1. CDR1 is LNHDA and CDR2 is SQIVND in the germline V gene (reference sequence). V lost 5 bases and J lost 3; bases outside the gene matches: 7. CDR3 length: 14 amino acids. The CDR3: CASSPGQRDYEQYF. As DNA, the CDR3 is TGTGCCAGTAGTCCGGGACAGAGAGACTACGAGCAGTACTTC.

The gene calls are TRBV6-5 and TRBJ2-2; TRBD1 might be the D (5 bases). With 6 bases removed from V and 4 bases from J, the gap between germline ends came to 9 bases. This CDR3 region has 13 residues. CDR1 and CDR2 (germline): MNHEY, SVGAGI. The CDR3 loop reads CASRYRSTGELFF. The CDR3 DNA sequence: TGTGCCAGCAGATACAGGAGCACCGGGGAGCTGTTTTTT.

The gene calls are TRBV11-3 and TRBJ2-5; no firm D call. The V gene's germline CDR1 is SGHNT and CDR2 YENEEA. The CDR3 contains 15 residues. V lost 7 bases to trimming and J lost 5 bases, with 20 bases between them. The DNA for the CDR3 is TGTGCCAGCACCCCCTTTAATAACCTCGGGGAGACCCAGTACTTC. Translating it yields CASTPFNNLGETQYF.

CDR3 sequence reads: CASSEARTTRRLLSYGYTF. In nucleotides, the CDR3 is TGTGCCAGCAGTGAGGCCCGAACGACCAGGCGCCTTCTCTCCTATGGCTACACCTTC. V is TRBV6-1 and J is TRBJ1-2; D is unresolved. The CDR3 has 19 amino acids. Germline CDR1 MNHNS, CDR2 SASEGT. Trimming pared 3 bases from V and 4 bases from J, leaving 27 bases between.

The chain carries TRBV2 and TRBJ2-5; D not certain. The J call may be mistaken, given a closer DNA end match to TRBJ2-7. CDR1 and CDR2 (germline): SNHLY, FYNNEI. CDR3 size: 11 residues. DNA of the CDR3: TGTGCCAGCAGCTACACGGACGAGCAGTACTTC. The encoded protein is CASSYTDEQYF.

V usage is TRBV19 and J usage is TRBJ2-2; D uncertain. Germline V lookup: CDR1 LNHDA, CDR2 SQIVND (reference sequence). V was clipped by 6 bases and J by 7 bases, with 18 bases between them. The CDR3 consists of 15 residues. CDR3 protein: CASRKSTNLVGELFF. For the CDR3, the DNA is TGTGCCAGTAGAAAGTCCACAAATCTTGTCGGGGAGCTGTTTTTT.

As concerns this clone: Other DNA sequences in the same sample also yield this CDR3. This chain joins TRBV5-1 and TRBJ2-1; 7 bases are shared with TRBD2. The CDR3 has 13 residues. From germline, CDR1 is SGHRS and CDR2 YFSETQ. V lost 0 bases to trimming and J lost 7 bases; unmatched junction nucleotides: 1. This chain's CDR3 is CASSLAGGNEQFF. In nucleotides, the CDR3 is TGCGCCAGCAGCTTGGCCGGGGGGAATGAGCAGTTCTTC.

The CDR3 sequence: CASSQDRTGEAFF. CDR3 in DNA: TGCGCCAGCAGCCAAGATAGGACAGGTGAAGCTTTCTTT. This sequence joins TRBV4-3 and TRBJ1-1, with 7 positions matching TRBD1. The CDR3 totals 13 residues. Looked up from germline, CDR1 is LGHNA and CDR2 is YSLEER. The trim removed 0 bases at V and 7 bases at J, leaving 2 bases unmatched.

The J gene is TRBJ2-2, the V gene TRBV2; 11 nucleotides match TRBD2. Germline assignment: CDR1 SNHLY and CDR2 FYNNEI. V trimming: 7 bases; J trimming: 1 base; junction bases outside the gene matches: 20. The length of the CDR3 is 21 residues. The CDR3 reads CASIPTRLAGSTLGNTGELFF. The CDR3 coding sequence is TGTGCCAGCATTCCCACCCGACTAGCGGGATCAACCCTGGGGAACACCGGGGAGCTGTTTTTT. The variable domain in full, with the rest retrieved from reference TRBV2 and TRBJ2-2, is EPEVTQTPSHQVTQMGQEVILRCVPISNHLYFYWYRQILGQKVEFLVSFYNNEISEKSEIFDDQFSVERPDGSNFTLKIRSTKLEDSAMYFCASIPTRLAGSTLGNTGELFFGEGSRLTVL.

The chain carries TRBV5-4 and TRBJ2-7; D could derive from TRBD1 or TRBD2 (5 bases each). This CDR3 is built from 14 residues. V lost 0 bases to trimming and J lost 7 bases, with 14 bases between them. Looked up from germline, CDR1 is SGHNT and CDR2 is YYREEE (reference sequence). CDR3 loop: CASSLAGTPGEQYF. DNA of the CDR3: TGTGCCAGCAGCTTGGCGGGGACGCCGGGGGAGCAGTACTTC. Drawing the rest from reference TRBV5-4 and TRBJ2-7, the complete variable domain is ETGVTQSPTHLIKTRGQQVTLRCSSQSGHNTVSWYQQALGQGPQFIFQYYREEENGRGNFPPRFSGLQFPNYSSELNVNALELDDSALYLCASSLAGTPGEQYFGPGTRLTVT.

This clone was found once. The J gene is TRBJ1-5, the V gene TRBV28; D is undetermined. The germline V gene encodes CDR1 MDHEN and CDR2 SYDVKM. The CDR3 runs to 12 residues. Here the CDR3 DNA reads TGTGCGATCGGGTTTAACAATCAGCCCCAGCATTTT. The encoded protein is CAIGFNNQPQHF.

The chain combines TRBV7-3 with TRBJ2-2; D is uncertain. V shed 5 bases and J shed 2 bases, with 9 bases lying between them. CDR1 and CDR2 (germline): SGHTA, FQGTGA. This CDR3 has 14 amino acids. The chain's CDR3 is CASSADGNTGELFF. In DNA, the CDR3 is TGTGCCAGCAGCGCGGACGGTAACACCGGGGAGCTGTTTTTT.

The chain has TRBV6-6 and TRBJ1-2; no definite D call. V was shortened by 1 base and J by 0 bases, with 12 bases between the two germline ends. The CDR3 length is 16 residues. Germline CDR1 and CDR2: MNHNY and SVGAGI (reference sequence). CDR3 sequence: CASSYFGEISNYGYTF. CDR3 nucleotides: TGTGCCAGCAGTTACTTTGGCGAGATATCTAACTATGGCTACACCTTC.

The chain links TRBV28 to TRBJ2-1, with D perhaps TRBD2 (6 bases). Germline values: CDR1 MDHEN, CDR2 SYDVKM. This CDR3 region has 13 residues. V lost 10 bases to trimming and J lost 7 bases, with 17 bases between them. The DNA of the CDR3 is TGTGCCATCAACCCCGGGGGAGAGAATGAGCAGTTCTTC. It specifies CAINPGGENEQFF.

The chain uses TRBV6-5 and TRBJ1-3; the D is unclear. This CDR3 comprises 15 residues. In germline, CDR1 is MNHEY, CDR2 SVGAGI. Trimming removed 6 bases at V and 1 base at J, with 13 bases between. The CDR3 is CASRPNSGSGNTIYF. In DNA form, the CDR3 reads TGTGCCAGCAGACCCAACTCGGGGTCTGGAAACACCATATATTTT.

V and J are TRBV7-9 and TRBJ2-3; D possibly corresponds to TRBD2 (5 bases). V lost 5 bases to trimming and J lost 1 base, with 16 bases between them. Germline V lookup: CDR1 SEHNR, CDR2 FQNEAQ (reference sequence). The CDR3 is 16 amino acids. The CDR3 is CASSTSGSYRTDTQYF. CDR3 bases: TGTGCCAGCAGCACTAGTGGGAGTTACCGCACAGATACGCAGTATTTT.